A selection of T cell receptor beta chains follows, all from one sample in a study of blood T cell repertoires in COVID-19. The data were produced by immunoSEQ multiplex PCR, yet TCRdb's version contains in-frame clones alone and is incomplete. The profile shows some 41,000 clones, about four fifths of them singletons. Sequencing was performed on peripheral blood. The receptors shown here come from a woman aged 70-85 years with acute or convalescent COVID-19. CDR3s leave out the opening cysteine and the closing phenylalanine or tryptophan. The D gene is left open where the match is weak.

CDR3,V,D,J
ASSVGVRYQETQY,TRBV9,.,TRBJ2-5
ASSYTAGDTEAF,TRBV6-5,.,TRBJ1-1
ASSLRTGGPEDTQY,TRBV7-6,TRBD2,TRBJ2-3
ASSQGLVASGQETQY,TRBV3-1/TRBV3-2,TRBD2,TRBJ2-5
ASTSRGTWSRPSYEQY,TRBV28,.,TRBJ2-7
ASSPVGGGNTQY,TRBV5-1,.,TRBJ2-3
SDKQGNYGYT,TRBV29-1,.,TRBJ1-2
ASSFGKGLEF,TRBV28,TRBD2,TRBJ2-1
ASFPSSSYEQY,TRBV28,.,TRBJ2-7
ASSDLTGGTEAF,TRBV2,TRBD1,TRBJ1-1
ASSDVSVNTEAF,TRBV5-4,.,TRBJ1-1
AWSGPSGFSYNEQF,TRBV30,TRBD2,TRBJ2-1
ASTNRGGSGMIGSYNEQF,TRBV7-9,TRBD2,TRBJ2-1
ASSLRWEGGNSPLH,TRBV11-2,.,TRBJ1-6
ASSGVSLARGRETQY,TRBV11-3,.,TRBJ2-5
ASRSGQGNQPQH,TRBV28,TRBD1,TRBJ1-5
ASRLPGSEAF,TRBV28,.,TRBJ1-1
ASSEGGQRPPLH,TRBV25-1,.,TRBJ1-6
SVEVTVLEAF,TRBV29-1,.,TRBJ1-1
ASSFQRTGVNYGYT,TRBV27,TRBD1,TRBJ1-2
SARRSQTQY,TRBV20-1,.,TRBJ2-5
ASSGTVQETQY,TRBV19,TRBD1,TRBJ2-5
ASSDDRWVDEQY,TRBV5-4,.,TRBJ2-7
ASSLETSGSYRNEQF,TRBV28,TRBD2,TRBJ2-1
SVGGQGGTDTQY,TRBV29-1,.,TRBJ2-3
ASSFRDTLRYGYT,TRBV14,.,TRBJ1-2
ASIRQGRTRGTDTQY,TRBV2,.,TRBJ2-3
STTKGGTNTEAF,TRBV29-1,.,TRBJ1-1
ASSFSLVPRAQY,TRBV28,.,TRBJ2-3
SVATGDSNQPQH,TRBV29-1,TRBD1,TRBJ1-5
ASRPTSGMYNEQF,TRBV19,TRBD2,TRBJ2-1
ASGLSSGQPQH,TRBV12-5,.,TRBJ1-5
ASSLRGTEQY,TRBV5-1,.,TRBJ2-7
ASSLGLAVGGEQF,TRBV9,TRBD2,TRBJ2-1
ASSVQGTSVTQY,TRBV9,.,TRBJ2-3
ASSSPPTAFSNEKLF,TRBV28,.,TRBJ1-4
ASSIDRYTEAF,TRBV19,.,TRBJ1-1
SVELAVSGNTIY,TRBV29-1,.,TRBJ1-3
ASTLPTLNEQF,TRBV12-3/TRBV12-4,.,TRBJ2-1
ATEELAGGFGEQF,TRBV19,TRBD2,TRBJ2-1
ASSLAKGGSYNSPLH,TRBV5-4,.,TRBJ1-6
ASSFVSGSYNEQF,TRBV5-1,TRBD2,TRBJ2-1
ASVAQPGGVAEAF,TRBV6-5,TRBD1,TRBJ1-1
ASSQDITGGYNEQF,TRBV4-3,TRBD1,TRBJ2-1
ASSYAPGQGNNEQF,TRBV14,TRBD1,TRBJ2-1
SASPRQAGNSPLH,TRBV20-1,.,TRBJ1-6
ATSEPRQTTGELF,TRBV24-1,.,TRBJ2-2
ASSQDLLETQY,TRBV4-2,.,TRBJ2-5
ASSLSAGTGNTIY,TRBV27,.,TRBJ1-3
ASSRGNRGSRETQY,TRBV28,TRBD1,TRBJ2-5
ASSFLTVETQY,TRBV3-1/TRBV3-2,.,TRBJ2-5
ASSPTRDSLSH,TRBV12-3/TRBV12-4,TRBD1,TRBJ1-6
SADYTDTQY,TRBV29-1,.,TRBJ2-3
ASSEIGTANEKLF,TRBV6-2/TRBV6-3,TRBD1,TRBJ1-4
ASSSISGAGTDTQY,TRBV11-3,.,TRBJ2-3